The 11 T cell receptor beta chains in this list originate from one sample, sequenced in a study of shared clonotypes between healthy human individuals. TCRdb's table, derived via immunoSEQ multiplex PCR, lists solely in-frame clones and lacks some. The sample consists of about 470,000 clones, more than 75% of them appearing once. Sequencing was carried out using PBMCs. Receptors were obtained from a woman aged 40 to 50 in good health. Some clones in this sample may be carry-over from other donors' samples.

In its sample, this clone was seen once. The rearrangement joins TRBV9 to TRBJ2-7; D gene unclear. Looked up from germline, CDR1 is SGDLS and CDR2 is YYNGEE. The CDR3 sequence is 16 residues long. Trimming left V 4 bases short and J 2 bases short, with 19 bases between. CDR3 in DNA: TGTGCCAGCAGCCCCCAGCCGGACCACTCCACCTACGAGCAGTACTTC. Translating gives CASSPQPDHSTYEQYF.

CDR3 DNA sequence: TGTGCCAGCAGCCAATTAGCGGGAGGCTTCCACGAGCAGTACTTC. Residues: CASSQLAGGFHEQYF. J is TRBJ2-7 and V is TRBV9, with 10 nucleotides matching TRBD2. V gave up 4 bases and J gave up 5 bases; unmatched junction bases: 9. The CDR3 covers 15 residues. The germline gives CDR1 SGDLS, CDR2 YYNGEE. Full variable domain (missing parts from reference TRBV9 and TRBJ2-7): DSGVTQTPKHLITATGQRVTLRCSPRSGDLSVYWYQQSLDQGLQFLIQYYNGEERAKGNILERFSAQQFPDLHSELNLSSLELGDSALYFCASSQLAGGFHEQYFGPGTRLTVT.

This clone has just one count. This chain connects TRBV7-8 to TRBJ1-5; TRBD1 matches 7 bases. The CDR3 is 14 residues long. CDR1 and CDR2 (germline): SGHVS, FQNEAQ. Germline trimming cut 0 bases from V and 7 bases from J; bases unmatched to any gene: 3. CDR3 region: CASSLAQQGQPQHF. DNA for the CDR3: TGTGCCAGCAGCTTAGCGCAACAGGGGCAGCCCCAGCATTTT.

The V gene is TRBV29-1, the J gene TRBJ2-7, with 8 bases identical to TRBD2. The CDR3 consists of 11 residues. Per germline, CDR1 SQVTM and CDR2 ANQGSEA. The trim removed 7 bases at V and 5 bases at J, leaving 4 bases unmatched. CDR3 coding DNA: TGCAGCGCAGCGGGAGTCGACGAGCAGTACTTC. Protein product: CSAAGVDEQYF.

V usage is TRBV5-1 and J usage is TRBJ2-2; 14 nucleotides line up with TRBD2. With 1 base clipped from V and 4 bases from J, the junction kept 3 bases outside the gene matches. The germline gives CDR1 SGHRS, CDR2 YFSETQ. The CDR3 spans 17 residues. For the CDR3, the DNA is TGCGCCAGCAGCTTGCCAGGGACTAGCGGGGGCACCGGGGAGCTGTTTTTT. Amino acids: CASSLPGTSGGTGELFF.

The chain couples TRBV5-1 to TRBJ2-1, with 7 bases aligning to TRBD2. The CDR3 has 19 amino acids. Germline V CDR1 and CDR2: SGHRS, YFSETQ. The V gene end was trimmed by 1 base and the J gene end by 2 bases; junction bases not matched to a gene: 15. In DNA, the CDR3 is TGCGCCAGCAGCTTGACTGAGAGCGGGGAACGACTCGCCTACAATGAGCAGTTCTTC. As protein: CASSLTESGERLAYNEQFF.

The chain recombines TRBV15 with TRBJ2-5, with D unclear. The V gene lost 0 bases and the J gene lost 5 bases, with 13 bases spanning the gap. Germline V lookup: CDR1 LNHNV, CDR2 YYDKDF (reference sequence). This CDR3 has 15 amino acids. The CDR3 sequence: CATSRDERESETQYF. The CDR3 DNA sequence: TGTGCCACCAGCAGAGATGAAAGGGAAAGTGAGACCCAGTACTTC.

The chain employs TRBV6-6 and TRBJ2-3; the match to TRBD2 covers 7 bases. Trimming removed 4 bases from V and 1 base from J; junction bases left unmatched: 5. The CDR3 consists of 15 residues. Looked up from germline, CDR1 is MNHNY and CDR2 is SVGAGI (reference sequence). The CDR3 here is CASSWAGVGTDTQYF. The DNA of the CDR3 is TGTGCCAGCAGTTGGGCGGGAGTTGGCACAGATACGCAGTATTTT.

J is TRBJ2-7 and V is TRBV7-9; D is perhaps TRBD1 (6 bases). This CDR3 spans 15 amino acids. Between the trimmed V and J ends, which lost 3 bases and 5 bases, there was a span of 17 bases. CDR1 SEHNR and CDR2 FQNEAQ come from the germline V gene (reference sequence). The CDR3 loop reads CASSLPGTRRNEQYF. Written as DNA, the CDR3 is TGTGCCAGCAGCTTGCCTGGGACAAGAAGGAACGAGCAGTACTTC. Together with reference TRBV7-9 and TRBJ2-7, the CDR3 gives the full variable domain: DTGVSQNPRHKITKRGQNVTFRCDPISEHNRLYWYRQTLGQGPEFLTYFQNEAQLEKSRLLSDRFSAERPKGSFSTLEIQRTEQGDSAMYLCASSLPGTRRNEQYFGPGTRLTVT.

Only one count was recorded for this clone. J is TRBJ2-7 and V is TRBV27, with 12 bases aligning to TRBD2. J lost 3 bases, V lost 4 bases, and 10 bases had no gene match. The CDR3 totals 17 residues. Germline CDR1 and CDR2: MNHEY and SMNVEV (reference sequence). CDR3 residues: CASSSREGLAGYYEQYF. In DNA, the CDR3 is TGTGCCAGCAGTTCGAGGGAGGGACTAGCGGGCTACTACGAGCAGTACTTC.

The chain has TRBV5-1 and TRBJ2-3, with TRBD2 identical over 10 bases. CDR3 length equals 15 residues. V lost 1 base, J lost 4 bases, and 3 bases stayed unmatched. CDR1 is SGHRS and CDR2 is YFSETQ in the germline V gene. Here the CDR3 reads CASSLRLAGADTQYF. The CDR3 nucleotides are TGCGCCAGCAGCTTGAGGCTAGCGGGAGCAGATACGCAGTATTTT. Drawing the rest from reference TRBV5-1 and TRBJ2-3, the complete variable domain is KAGVTQTPRYLIKTRGQQVTLSCSPISGHRSVSWYQQTPGQGLQFLFEYFSETQRNKGNFPGRFSGRQFSNSRSEMNVSTLELGDSALYLCASSLRLAGADTQYFGPGTRLTVL.